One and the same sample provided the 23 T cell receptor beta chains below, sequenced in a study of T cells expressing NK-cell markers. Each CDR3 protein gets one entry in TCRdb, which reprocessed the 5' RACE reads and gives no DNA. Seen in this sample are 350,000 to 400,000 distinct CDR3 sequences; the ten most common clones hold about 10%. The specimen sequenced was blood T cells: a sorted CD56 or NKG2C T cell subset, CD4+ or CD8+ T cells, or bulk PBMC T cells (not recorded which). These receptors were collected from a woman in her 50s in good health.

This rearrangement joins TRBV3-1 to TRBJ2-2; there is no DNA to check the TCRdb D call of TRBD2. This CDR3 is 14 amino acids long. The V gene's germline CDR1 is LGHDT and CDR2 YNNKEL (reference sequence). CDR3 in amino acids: CASSRPEGTGELFF. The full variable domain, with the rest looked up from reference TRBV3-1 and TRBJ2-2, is DTAVSQTPKYLVTQMGNDKSIKCEQNLGHDTMYWYKQDSKKFLKIMFSYNNKELIINETVPNRFSPKSPDKAHLNLHINSLELGDSAVYFCASSRPEGTGELFFGEGSRLTVL.

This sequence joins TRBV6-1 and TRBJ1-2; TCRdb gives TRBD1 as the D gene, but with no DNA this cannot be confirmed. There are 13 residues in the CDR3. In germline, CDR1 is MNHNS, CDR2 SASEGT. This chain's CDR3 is CASSEGRGYGYTF.

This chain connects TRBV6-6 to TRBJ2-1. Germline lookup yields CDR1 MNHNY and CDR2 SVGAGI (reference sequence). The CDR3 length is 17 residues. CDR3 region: CASSYIAGSSSYNEQFF.

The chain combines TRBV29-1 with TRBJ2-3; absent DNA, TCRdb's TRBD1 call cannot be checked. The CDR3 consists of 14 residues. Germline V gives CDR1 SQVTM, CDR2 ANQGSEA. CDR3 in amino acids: CSVAPGLASDTQYF.

This CDR3 is CASAEGGGNQPQHF. The genes are TRBV5-1 and TRBJ1-5; TCRdb selects TRBD1, and the lack of DNA leaves this call unchecked. Germline V lookup: CDR1 SGHRS, CDR2 YFSETQ. The CDR3 totals 14 residues.

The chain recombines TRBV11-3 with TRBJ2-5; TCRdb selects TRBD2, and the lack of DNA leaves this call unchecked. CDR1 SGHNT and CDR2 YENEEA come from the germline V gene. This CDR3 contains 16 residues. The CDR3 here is CASSLAPTGVQETQYF. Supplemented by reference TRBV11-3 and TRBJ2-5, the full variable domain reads EAGVVQSPRYKIIEKKQPVAFWCNPISGHNTLYWYLQNLGQGPELLIRYENEEAVDDSQLPKDRFSAERLKGVDSTLKIQPAELGDSAVYLCASSLAPTGVQETQYFGPGTRLLVL.

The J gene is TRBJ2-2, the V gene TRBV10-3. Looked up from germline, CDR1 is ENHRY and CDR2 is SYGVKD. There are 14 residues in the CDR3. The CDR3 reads CAISLVVNTGELFF.

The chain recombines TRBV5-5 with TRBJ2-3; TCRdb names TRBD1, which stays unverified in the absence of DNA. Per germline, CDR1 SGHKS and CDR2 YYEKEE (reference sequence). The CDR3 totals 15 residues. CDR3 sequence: CASSRTGPSTDTQYF.

This chain's CDR3 is CSALGLRKETQYF. The chain couples TRBV20-1 to TRBJ2-5; with no DNA, the TCRdb D assignment of TRBD2 cannot be verified. CDR3 length: 13 amino acids. CDR1 is DFQATT, CDR2 SNEGSKA, per germline (reference sequence).

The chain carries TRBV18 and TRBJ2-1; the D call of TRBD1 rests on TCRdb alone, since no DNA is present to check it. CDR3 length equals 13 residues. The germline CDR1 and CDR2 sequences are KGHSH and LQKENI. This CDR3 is CASSPDGGNEQFF.

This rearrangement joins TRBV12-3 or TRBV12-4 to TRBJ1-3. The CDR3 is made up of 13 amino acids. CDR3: CASILTGGNTIYF.

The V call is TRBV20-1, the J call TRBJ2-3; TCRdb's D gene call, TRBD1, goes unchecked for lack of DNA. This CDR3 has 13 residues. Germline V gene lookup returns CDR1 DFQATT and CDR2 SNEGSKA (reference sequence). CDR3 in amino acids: CSARTVGTDTQYF.

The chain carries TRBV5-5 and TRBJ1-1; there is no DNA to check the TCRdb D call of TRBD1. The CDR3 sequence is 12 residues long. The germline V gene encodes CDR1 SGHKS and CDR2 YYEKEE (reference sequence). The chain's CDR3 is CASGGGTGHAFF.

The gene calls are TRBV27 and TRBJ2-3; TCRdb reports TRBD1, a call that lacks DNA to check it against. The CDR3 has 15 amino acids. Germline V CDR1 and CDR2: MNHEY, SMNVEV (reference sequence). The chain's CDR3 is CASSTPGTATDTQYF.

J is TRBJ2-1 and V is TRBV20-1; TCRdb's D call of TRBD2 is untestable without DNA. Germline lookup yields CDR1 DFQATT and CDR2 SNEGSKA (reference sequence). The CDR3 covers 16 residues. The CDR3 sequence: CSARDPGGRLYNEQFF.

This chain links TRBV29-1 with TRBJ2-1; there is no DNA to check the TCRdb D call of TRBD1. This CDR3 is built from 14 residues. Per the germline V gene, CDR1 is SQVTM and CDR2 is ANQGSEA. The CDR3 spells CSAAGRRGLNEQFF.

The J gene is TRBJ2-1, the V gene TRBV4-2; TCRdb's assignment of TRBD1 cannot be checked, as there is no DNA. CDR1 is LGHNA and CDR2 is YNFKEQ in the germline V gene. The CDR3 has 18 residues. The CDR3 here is CASSQDGGGTGDYNEQFF.

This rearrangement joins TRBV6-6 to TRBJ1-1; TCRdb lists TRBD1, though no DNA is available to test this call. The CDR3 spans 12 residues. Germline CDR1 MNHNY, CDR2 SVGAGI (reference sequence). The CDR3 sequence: CASSQQGREAFF.

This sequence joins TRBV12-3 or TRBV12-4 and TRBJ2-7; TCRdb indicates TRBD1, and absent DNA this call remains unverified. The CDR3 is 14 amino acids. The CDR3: CASSFAGQNYEQYF.

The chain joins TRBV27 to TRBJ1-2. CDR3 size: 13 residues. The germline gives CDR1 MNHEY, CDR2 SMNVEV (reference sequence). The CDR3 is CASSLVRRYGYTF.

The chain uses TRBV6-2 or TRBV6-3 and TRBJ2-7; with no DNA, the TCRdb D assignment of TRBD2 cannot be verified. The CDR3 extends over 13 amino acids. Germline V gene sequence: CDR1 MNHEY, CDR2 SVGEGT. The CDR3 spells CASSTGPAFEQYF.

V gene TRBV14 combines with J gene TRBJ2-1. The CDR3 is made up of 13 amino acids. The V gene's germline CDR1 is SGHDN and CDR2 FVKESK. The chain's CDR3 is CASSPRTYNEQFF.

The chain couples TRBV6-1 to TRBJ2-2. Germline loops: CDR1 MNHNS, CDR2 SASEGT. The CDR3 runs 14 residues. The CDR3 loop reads CASSEILTTGELFF.